The next 28 T cell receptor beta chains were all read from a single sample in a study of blood T cell repertoires in COVID-19 (dated by TCRdb to the early 2020s). Library construction relied on the immunoSEQ multiplex PCR assay. Not all clones reach the TCRdb copy of this immuneACCESS table, which keeps in-frame sequences only. Checked studies attribute under half of the gap to unresolved V genes and leave the rest unexplained. The sample table contains under 250,000 clones; only one count was recorded for 83% of them. The ten largest account for 2% to 3% of the sample. Sequenced input: peripheral blood. Receptors were obtained from a woman aged 40 to 55 with active or convalescent COVID-19.

This rearrangement joins TRBV5-4 to TRBJ2-3, with unresolved D. The V end lost 2 bases, the J end lost 4 bases, and 5 bases lay between the germline ends. The CDR3 is 12 amino acids. The V gene's germline CDR1 is SGHNT and CDR2 YYREEE (reference sequence). CDR3 in amino acids: CASSFYADTQYF. CDR3 bases: TGTGCCAGCAGCTTCTACGCAGATACGCAGTATTTT.

The chain carries TRBV3-1 (or the pseudogene TRBV3-2) and TRBJ2-3; 8 nucleotides line up with TRBD2. Germline CDR1 LGHDT, CDR2 YNNKEL (reference sequence). CDR3 size: 14 residues. Unmatched junction bases numbered 3, after V lost 4 bases and J lost 3 bases. CDR3 region: CASSPSGRTDTQYF. CDR3 sequence (DNA): TGTGCCAGCAGCCCCAGCGGGAGAACAGATACGCAGTATTTT.

This clone was recorded a few times. The chain links TRBV14 to TRBJ1-1; D remains ambiguous. CDR3 length equals 14 residues. CDR1 and CDR2 (germline): SGHDN, FVKESK. Trimming stripped 0 bases from V and 3 bases from J, with 8 bases between. The CDR3 nucleotides read TGTGCCAGCAGCCAAGATCTTGCGGACACTGAAGCTTTCTTT. Protein sequence: CASSQDLADTEAFF.

The J gene is TRBJ1-1, the V gene TRBV19; D unresolved. Trimming removed 5 bases from V and 6 bases from J, with 16 bases in between. The CDR3 covers 14 residues. Germline assignment: CDR1 LNHDA and CDR2 SQIVND (reference sequence). Here the CDR3 reads CASSWERTSSEAFF. CDR3 coding DNA: TGTGCCAGTAGTTGGGAGCGGACGAGCTCTGAAGCTTTCTTT.

The rearrangement links TRBV6-5 to TRBJ2-7; 10 bases fit TRBD2. Trimming took 8 bases from V and 5 from J; bases not matched to a gene: 6. The CDR3 length is 13 residues. Germline V gene data show CDR1 as MNHEY and CDR2 as SVGAGI. DNA of the CDR3: TGTGCCAGCCACGCTAGCGGGAGTGACGAGCAGTACTTC. Translated: CASHASGSDEQYF.

This clone was counted between two and nine times. CDR3 sequence (DNA): TGTGCCAGCAGCTTAGGACAAACTAACTATGGCTACACCTTC. The encoded protein is CASSLGQTNYGYTF. The chain employs TRBV11-3 and TRBJ1-2; D is unresolved. Trimming pared 1 base from V and 0 bases from J, leaving 6 bases between. The CDR3 is 14 amino acids. Germline values: CDR1 SGHNT, CDR2 YENEEA.

This chain links TRBV3-1 (or the pseudogene TRBV3-2) with TRBJ1-3; 9 bases agree with TRBD1. Germline V gives CDR1 LGHDT, CDR2 YNNKEL (reference sequence). Unmatched junction bases numbered 5, after V lost 7 bases and J lost 4 bases. CDR3 length equals 14 residues. This chain's CDR3 is CASTTGGAGNTIYF. The CDR3 nucleotides are TGTGCCAGCACGACAGGGGGTGCCGGAAACACCATATATTTT.

The chain links TRBV10-2 to TRBJ1-2, with D possibly being TRBD1 (6 bases). The ends were cut back, 6 bases at V and 2 bases at J, with 13 bases in the middle. Germline CDR1 reads WSHSY; CDR2 reads SAAADI. The CDR3 is made up of 14 amino acids. CDR3 bases: TGCGCCAGCAGCCTACTAACAGGGAACTATGGCTACACCTTC. Translation gives CASSLLTGNYGYTF.

The V call is TRBV7-2, the J call TRBJ2-3; D gene unclear. The length of the CDR3 is 13 residues. CDR1 and CDR2 (germline): SGHTA, FQGNSA. Trimming took 3 bases from V and 4 from J, leaving 8 bases between them. CDR3 loop: CASSFAIADTQYF. The DNA of the CDR3 is TGTGCCAGCAGCTTCGCCATAGCAGATACGCAGTATTTT.

V usage is TRBV12-3 or TRBV12-4 and J usage is TRBJ2-2; D is unclear. The CDR3 runs 12 residues. Trimming pared 6 bases from V and 4 bases from J, leaving 6 bases between. The CDR3 DNA reads as TGTGCCAGCAGCCCATTCACCGGGGAGCTGTTTTTT. This encodes CASSPFTGELFF.

This clone was recorded only once. The chain carries TRBV5-1 and TRBJ2-1; 11 bases line up with TRBD1. V dropped 3 bases and J dropped 9; count of bases not matched to a gene: 8. This CDR3 spans 15 amino acids. Germline V gene lookup returns CDR1 SGHRS and CDR2 YFSETQ. Here the CDR3 DNA reads TGCGCCAGCAGCTCCGGGACAGGGGGGGTCGGTGAGCAGTTCTTC. Protein sequence: CASSSGTGGVGEQFF.

In its sample, this clone was seen once. CDR3 nucleotides: TGTGCCAGCAGCTTAGGATCAGTTTTGGACACCGGGGAGCTGTTTTTT. As protein: CASSLGSVLDTGELFF. The chain is built from TRBV7-9 and TRBJ2-2; D ambiguous. The CDR3 has 16 amino acids. Germline V gene sequence: CDR1 SEHNR, CDR2 FQNEAQ (reference sequence). Trimming left V 1 base short and J 3 bases short, with 12 bases between.

The chain carries TRBV27 and TRBJ1-5; D is possibly TRBD1 (6 bases). V gave up 8 bases and J gave up 7 bases, with 18 bases separating them. Germline CDR1 reads MNHEY; CDR2 reads SMNVEV (reference sequence). CDR3 length: 14 amino acids. The CDR3 is CASRGGPGSQPQHF. Written as DNA, the CDR3 is TGTGCCAGCCGGGGGGGGCCGGGATCACAGCCCCAGCATTTT.

The V and J genes are TRBV27 and TRBJ2-1; a weak D match, TRBD2 (5 bases). Germline assignment: CDR1 MNHEY and CDR2 SMNVEV (reference sequence). CDR3 length: 15 residues. Trimming left V 2 bases short and J 8 bases short, with 16 bases between. The CDR3 coding sequence is TGTGCCAGCAGTTTAAGGGCGGGCCCTGGACATGAGCAGTTCTTC. Translated, it gives CASSLRAGPGHEQFF.

V is TRBV5-1 and J is TRBJ1-6, with 8 bases matching TRBD1. After removal of 0 bases from V and 8 bases from J, the junction contained 7 bases not matched to a gene. The germline V gene has CDR1 SGHRS and CDR2 YFSETQ. This CDR3 comprises 16 residues. The CDR3 region has the DNA TGCGCCAGCAGCTTGGGGGCAGGGGGCTCTGATTCACCCCTCCACTTT. This gives the protein CASSLGAGGSDSPLHF.

This clone was detected a few times. The V and J genes are TRBV7-9 and TRBJ1-2; possible D gene TRBD1, 6 bases. Deletions cut 5 bases from V and 1 base from J, with 14 bases between. The CDR3 runs to 15 residues. The germline gives CDR1 SEHNR, CDR2 FQNEAQ (reference sequence). CDR3 sequence (DNA): TGTGCCAGCAGCCAACGCAACAGGGATAACTATGGCTACACCTTC. It codes for CASSQRNRDNYGYTF.

This sequence joins TRBV5-6 and TRBJ2-7, with D perhaps TRBD1 (6 bases). Germline values: CDR1 SGHDT, CDR2 YYEEEE. This CDR3 has 13 residues. Trimming removed 3 bases at V and 4 bases at J, with 11 bases between. The CDR3 protein is CASSSTGSYEQYF. The CDR3 DNA reads TGTGCCAGCAGCTCAACAGGGTCTTACGAGCAGTACTTC.

This chain joins TRBV7-2 and TRBJ1-2, with D unclear. This CDR3 spans 13 amino acids. The V and J ends lost 11 bases and 0 bases respectively, with 13 bases between them. Germline CDR1 SGHTA, CDR2 FQGNSA. CDR3 DNA: TGTGCCCTCCGGAGGGCAGCTAACTATGGCTACACCTTC. This sequence encodes CALRRAANYGYTF.

The rearrangement joins TRBV19 to TRBJ2-5; 16 bases match TRBD2. Germline V gene sequence: CDR1 LNHDA, CDR2 SQIVND (reference sequence). V lost 5 bases, J lost 5 bases, and 20 bases stayed unmatched. This CDR3 contains 21 residues. The CDR3 DNA follows: TGTGCCAGTAGTCCGGGCCGGGACACCGGGACTAGCGGGAGGGCCGGCGAGACCCAGTACTTC. Translated: CASSPGRDTGTSGRAGETQYF. Variable domain in full (rest from reference TRBV19 and TRBJ2-5): DGGITQSPKYLFRKEGQNVTLSCEQNLNHDAMYWYRQDPGQGLRLIYYSQIVNDFQKGDIAEGYSVSREKKESFPLTVTSAQKNPTAFYLCASSPGRDTGTSGRAGETQYFGPGTRLLVL.

The chain recombines TRBV28 with TRBJ1-5, with TRBD1 matching over 7 bases. V trimming: 8 bases; J trimming: 4 bases; junction bases outside the gene matches: 5. This CDR3 comprises 13 residues. Germline V gene lookup returns CDR1 MDHEN and CDR2 SYDVKM. The CDR3 DNA sequence: TGTGCCAGCTTCGACAGGGAGAATCAGCCCCAGCATTTT. Translated: CASFDRENQPQHF.

The chain combines TRBV24-1 with TRBJ2-1; D unclear. The V gene's germline CDR1 is KGHDR and CDR2 SFDVKD. V was cut by 9 bases and J by 5 bases, with 19 bases left in between. The CDR3 contains 15 residues. The CDR3 sequence is CATDGGSNLHNEQFF. In DNA, the CDR3 is TGTGCCACCGACGGCGGCAGCAACCTCCACAATGAGCAGTTCTTC.

V usage is TRBV12-3 or TRBV12-4 and J usage is TRBJ1-4, with TRBD1 identical over 9 bases. The CDR3 extends over 13 amino acids. V trimming: 6 bases; J trimming: 8 bases; junction bases outside the gene matches: 4. This CDR3 is CASRGQGLEKLFF. CDR3 sequence (DNA): TGTGCCAGCAGAGGACAGGGGTTAGAAAAACTGTTTTTT.

J is TRBJ2-1 and V is TRBV14; 10 bases line up with TRBD2. The CDR3 is 17 amino acids. The V gene end was trimmed by 1 base and the J gene end by 3 bases; junction bases not matched to a gene: 6. Germline V gene data show CDR1 as SGHDN and CDR2 as FVKESK. CDR3 sequence reads: CASSQGGTSGVYNEQFF. CDR3 bases: TGTGCCAGCAGCCAAGGCGGTACTAGCGGGGTCTACAATGAGCAGTTCTTC.

The rearrangement joins TRBV6-5 to TRBJ2-3; 7 nucleotides match TRBD1. CDR1 and CDR2 (germline): MNHEY, SVGAGI. The CDR3 is made up of 16 amino acids. V trimming: 0 bases; J trimming: 5 bases; junction bases outside the gene matches: 8. CDR3 region: CASSYSPIDRVDTQYF. The CDR3 DNA is TGTGCCAGCAGTTACTCGCCCATCGACAGGGTAGATACGCAGTATTTT.

The chain recombines TRBV11-3 with TRBJ1-2, with D tentatively TRBD1 (6 bases). The CDR3 has 13 amino acids. Trimming took off 5 bases at V and 8 bases at J, with 15 bases between the two ends. Germline assignment: CDR1 SGHNT and CDR2 YENEEA. CDR3 protein: CASSPKGDRGYTF. CDR3 bases: TGTGCCAGCAGCCCCAAGGGGGATCGGGGCTACACCTTC.

The CDR3 region is CASSQVRSEQFF. The CDR3, as DNA: TGCGCCAGCAGCCAAGTTAGAAGTGAGCAGTTCTTC. V gene TRBV4-3 combines with J gene TRBJ2-1; no firm D call. Germline loops: CDR1 LGHNA, CDR2 YSLEER. The CDR3 is 12 amino acids. V was pared by 1 base and J by 9 bases, with 7 bases between.

The V and J genes are TRBV9 and TRBJ2-2; D is unresolved. V was cut by 0 bases and J by 1 base, with 13 bases left in between. This CDR3 has 17 amino acids. Germline-derived CDR1 and CDR2 are SGDLS and YYNGEE. The CDR3 DNA is TGTGCCAGCAGCGTAGGAATTACAGACCTGAACACCGGGGAGCTGTTTTTT. Its protein is CASSVGITDLNTGELFF.

J is TRBJ1-1 and V is TRBV27, with D possibly being TRBD1 (6 bases). In germline, CDR1 is MNHEY, CDR2 SMNVEV (reference sequence). The germline V and J ends were trimmed by 3 bases and 4 bases, with 21 bases remaining between them. The CDR3 is 17 amino acids. CDR3 region: CASSFFGSGERVTEAFF. Here the CDR3 DNA reads TGTGCCAGCAGTTTTTTCGGGTCAGGGGAACGGGTCACTGAAGCTTTCTTT.